This T cell receptor beta chain appears in the sequencing data of a study of T-cell memory formation after mild COVID-19. TCRdb independently ran MiXCR on the 5' RACE reads; one entry per CDR3 protein. The data hold over 120,000 distinct CDR3 sequences, with over 6% observed a single time. Study results and limitations: Contracting CD4+ clones were located mainly in CM and EM, and CD8+ clones in EMRA. Memory from before infection featured some responding clones, which suggests cross-reactive memory joined. Nothing confirmed that second-wave clones peaking on day 37 were specific for SARS-CoV-2.

This clonotype was observed a handful of times. What it binds is unknown. The sample taken for sequencing was PBMCs or a T cell subset sorted from them (not recorded which). The TCR was taken from an adult woman who had mild COVID-19 (a few samples of this study predate the infection). Cell type and time point are not known.

Here the CDR3 reads CASSLVRGGLLYNEQFF. CDR3 in DNA: TGTGCCAGCAGTTTAGTAAGGGGGGGGCTACTTTACAATGAGCAGTTCTTC. The chain uses TRBV12-3 or TRBV12-4 and TRBJ2-1; D perhaps matches TRBD2 (7 bases). The germline V and J ends were trimmed by 1 base and 4 bases, with 17 bases remaining between them. The CDR3 runs 17 residues.